These 26 T cell receptor beta chains share one sample of origin, sequenced in a study of blood T cell repertoires in COVID-19 (TCRdb year 2020). Library generation was performed with the immunoSEQ multiplex PCR assay. This is the immuneACCESS table as TCRdb keeps it, with only in-frame sequences that have V and J called. A part of the clones is gone; compared with another copy, unresolved V genes explain less than half, and the rest is unexplained. The sample contains some 97,000 clones, roughly 90% of them found a single time. In total, the top ten clones hold roughly 0.99% of the sample. The sample comprised peripheral blood. These TCRs come from a man aged 60 to 75 with acute or convalescent COVID-19.

This sequence joins TRBV6-1 and TRBJ1-5; 7 bases align to TRBD1. Trimming at V came to 1 base and at J to 9 bases, leaving 3 bases not matched to a gene. Germline values: CDR1 MNHNS, CDR2 SASEGT. This CDR3 is 13 amino acids long. CDR3 DNA: TGTGCCAGCAGTGAAGTAGGGGGCCGGCCCCAGCATTTT. Translated, it gives CASSEVGGRPQHF.

V usage is TRBV6-5 and J usage is TRBJ2-7; TRBD2 agrees at 8 bases. This CDR3 has 15 amino acids. Losses at the gene ends were 8 bases for V and 3 bases for J; bases not matched to a gene: 12. Germline CDR1 is MNHEY and CDR2 is SVGAGI. The CDR3 loop reads CASRPGGLSFYEQYF. The CDR3 DNA sequence: TGTGCCAGCCGCCCGGGGGGGCTGTCATTCTACGAGCAGTACTTC.

This chain connects TRBV2 to TRBJ2-5; D possibly corresponds to TRBD2 (5 bases). Germline values: CDR1 SNHLY, CDR2 FYNNEI. The V end was cut by 6 bases, the J end by 4 bases, with 18 bases between. This CDR3 spans 15 amino acids. The CDR3 is CASSEGSGRPETQYF. The CDR3 DNA reads as TGTGCCAGCAGCGAGGGTTCGGGCCGCCCAGAGACCCAGTACTTC.

This chain links TRBV2 with TRBJ2-3; D call uncertain. This CDR3 has 14 residues. Trimming pared 4 bases from V and 2 bases from J, leaving 10 bases between. CDR1 is SNHLY and CDR2 is FYNNEI in the germline V gene. The CDR3 coding sequence is TGTGCCAGCAGTGTGGCCACCTTCACAGATACGCAGTATTTT. Protein product: CASSVATFTDTQYF.

The V gene is TRBV2, the J gene TRBJ2-7, with D possibly being TRBD1 (6 bases). The CDR3 covers 15 residues. The germline V and J ends were trimmed by 8 bases and 4 bases, with 21 bases remaining between them. Germline CDR1 and CDR2: SNHLY and FYNNEI. The CDR3 nucleotides read TGTGCCAGCTCTGCACCGGGACAACCTTTTTACGAGCAGTACTTC. This codes for CASSAPGQPFYEQYF.

The chain uses TRBV9 and TRBJ2-3; the D gene is possibly TRBD1 (5 bases). V gave up 5 bases and J gave up 2 bases, with 12 bases separating them. The V gene's germline CDR1 is SGDLS and CDR2 YYNGEE. The CDR3 is 14 residues long. CDR3 coding DNA: TGTGCCAGCAGTATCGGACACAACACAGATACGCAGTATTTT. Amino acid sequence: CASSIGHNTDTQYF.

The V and J genes are TRBV11-3 and TRBJ1-2, with unresolved D. This CDR3 has 13 residues. The germline V gene encodes CDR1 SGHNT and CDR2 YENEEA. Trimming took 3 bases from V and 7 from J, leaving 12 bases between them. As DNA, the CDR3 is TGTGCCAGCAGCTTCGGTCCCGCGTCTGGCTACACCTTC. Translating gives CASSFGPASGYTF.

The chain carries TRBV3-1 (or the pseudogene TRBV3-2) and TRBJ1-6; a possible D gene is TRBD1 (6 bases). CDR3 length equals 15 residues. CDR1 LGHDT and CDR2 YNNKEL come from the germline V gene (reference sequence). With 4 bases removed from V and 3 bases from J, the gap between germline ends came to 10 bases. CDR3 protein: CASSLTDSYNSPLHF. The CDR3 DNA reads as TGTGCCAGCAGCCTTACGGACAGCTATAATTCACCCCTCCACTTT.

This chain joins TRBV5-1 and TRBJ2-3, with TRBD2 matching over 10 bases. V shed 5 bases, J shed 0 bases, and the junction held 6 bases outside the gene matches. Germline values: CDR1 SGHRS, CDR2 YFSETQ. This CDR3 is built from 16 residues. CDR3 residues: CASRLPLAGSTDTQYF. The CDR3, as DNA: TGCGCCAGCAGGCTCCCACTAGCGGGAAGCACAGATACGCAGTATTTT. The variable domain in full, completed from reference TRBV5-1 and TRBJ2-3, reads KAGVTQTPRYLIKTRGQQVTLSCSPISGHRSVSWYQQTPGQGLQFLFEYFSETQRNKGNFPGRFSGRQFSNSRSEMNVSTLELGDSALYLCASRLPLAGSTDTQYFGPGTRLTVL.

This chain uses TRBV5-1 with TRBJ2-2; 8 bases agree with TRBD2. The CDR3 extends over 16 amino acids. Germline V gene sequence: CDR1 SGHRS, CDR2 YFSETQ. V dropped 0 bases and J dropped 4; count of bases not matched to a gene: 5. Here the CDR3 reads CASSLEASGGTGELFF. The CDR3 DNA follows: TGCGCCAGCAGCTTGGAGGCAAGCGGGGGCACCGGGGAGCTGTTTTTT.

The CDR3 DNA is TGTGCCAGCTCATCTTTGGCCGCTCCCTCTGGGGCCAACGTCCTGACTTTC. Protein: CASSSLAAPSGANVLTF. The chain links TRBV18 to TRBJ2-6; D call uncertain. V dropped 5 bases and J dropped 0 bases, with 14 bases sitting between them. Per germline, CDR1 KGHSH and CDR2 LQKENI. This CDR3 has 17 amino acids.

The V and J genes are TRBV6-1 and TRBJ2-5; the D gene is possibly TRBD1 (6 bases). The CDR3 extends over 15 amino acids. The V and J ends lost 2 bases and 4 bases respectively, with 14 bases between them. The germline V gene has CDR1 MNHNS and CDR2 SASEGT. For the CDR3, the DNA is TGTGCCAGCAGTGAATCATTGACAGGAGGAGAGACCCAGTACTTC. It codes for CASSESLTGGETQYF.

The chain combines TRBV6-5 with TRBJ1-5; D not certain. Per germline, CDR1 MNHEY and CDR2 SVGAGI. The ends were cut back, 10 bases at V and 0 bases at J, with 13 bases in the middle. The CDR3 has 14 amino acids. CDR3 DNA: TGTGCCACCCTCCGGGATTATAGCAATCAGCCCCAGCATTTT. It yields the protein CATLRDYSNQPQHF.

This chain joins TRBV11-2 and TRBJ2-5; TRBD2 is a possible D gene (5 bases). The CDR3 covers 12 residues. The germline gives CDR1 SGHAT, CDR2 FQNNGV. The V and J ends lost 4 bases and 7 bases respectively, with 10 bases between them. CDR3 DNA sequence: TGTGCCAGCAGCTCCGGACGGGGGACCCAGTACTTC. It specifies CASSSGRGTQYF.

The chain is built from TRBV11-2 and TRBJ1-1; a possible D gene is TRBD1 (6 bases). The germline CDR1 and CDR2 sequences are SGHAT and FQNNGV. This CDR3 is built from 13 residues. V lost 6 bases and J lost 5, with 13 bases in between. The CDR3 sequence is CASSSGERTEAFF. The CDR3, as DNA: TGTGCCAGCAGTTCAGGGGAAAGAACTGAAGCTTTCTTT.

V usage is TRBV28 and J usage is TRBJ1-6; D is perhaps TRBD1 (6 bases). There are 17 residues in the CDR3. Trimming took 6 bases from V and 7 from J, leaving 22 bases between them. The germline V gene has CDR1 MDHEN and CDR2 SYDVKM. This CDR3 is CASSPSDRNRINSPLHF. In DNA, the CDR3 is TGTGCCAGCAGCCCATCGGACAGAAACAGAATCAATTCACCCCTCCACTTT. Filled out from reference TRBV28 and TRBJ1-6, the complete variable domain reads DVKVTQSSRYLVKRTGEKVFLECVQDMDHENMFWYRQDPGLGLRLIYFSYDVKMKEKGDIPEGYSVSREKKERFSLILESASTNQTSMYLCASSPSDRNRINSPLHFGNGTRLTVT.

In the case of this clone: The identical CDR3 is also encoded by other nucleotide sequences in the sample. This chain joins TRBV27 and TRBJ1-5, with 7 bases fitting TRBD1. The trim removed 5 bases at V and 2 bases at J, leaving 3 bases unmatched. Germline values: CDR1 MNHEY, CDR2 SMNVEV (reference sequence). This CDR3 spans 14 amino acids. Written as DNA, the CDR3 is TGTGCCAGCAGTCCTGGGACAGGCAATCAGCCCCAGCATTTT. Amino acids: CASSPGTGNQPQHF.

The J gene is TRBJ1-1, the V gene TRBV7-3; TRBD1 might be the D (6 bases). The V end lost 5 bases, the J end lost 0 bases, and 10 bases lay between the germline ends. Per the germline V gene, CDR1 is SGHTA and CDR2 is FQGTGA. CDR3 size: 14 residues. The CDR3 region has the DNA TGTGCCAGCAGCCCTGGGACATTGAACACTGAAGCTTTCTTT. Its protein is CASSPGTLNTEAFF.

The V and J genes are TRBV19 and TRBJ1-1; D possibly corresponds to TRBD1 (6 bases). Trimming took 5 bases from V and 6 from J, leaving 22 bases between them. Germline CDR1 LNHDA, CDR2 SQIVND (reference sequence). CDR3 size: 16 residues. For the CDR3, the DNA is TGTGCCAGTAGTGCTTCTCAGGGGCGCTCAATCGCTGAAGCTTTCTTT. It encodes CASSASQGRSIAEAFF.

The rearrangement links TRBV7-9 to TRBJ1-1, with D maybe TRBD1 (6 bases). V shed 5 bases and J shed 2 bases, with 15 bases lying between them. This CDR3 has 15 residues. Germline V gene lookup returns CDR1 SEHNR and CDR2 FQNEAQ (reference sequence). CDR3 nucleotide sequence: TGTGCCAGCAGCCCGGACAGCCAACTCAACACTGAAGCTTTCTTT. Its protein is CASSPDSQLNTEAFF.

The chain carries TRBV9 and TRBJ1-1; 8 bases are shared with TRBD1. The V segment lost 3 bases and the J segment 0 bases; nucleotides outside the gene matches: 7. This CDR3 is built from 16 residues. Germline CDR1 and CDR2: SGDLS and YYNGEE. The DNA of the CDR3 is TGTGCCAGCAGCGCTGACAGGGGAGGGATGAACACTGAAGCTTTCTTT. Translated: CASSADRGGMNTEAFF.

This chain uses TRBV19 with TRBJ1-2; D is ambiguous. The germline V gene encodes CDR1 LNHDA and CDR2 SQIVND (reference sequence). Trimming took off 7 bases at V and 6 bases at J, with 12 bases between the two ends. The CDR3 length is 12 residues. CDR3 sequence (DNA): TGTGCCAGTAACTCTGGGAGAGATGGCTACACCTTC. Translation gives CASNSGRDGYTF.

This chain connects TRBV19 to TRBJ2-2, with TRBD1 matching 7 bases. V lost 4 bases, J lost 6 bases, and 5 bases stayed unmatched. CDR1 is LNHDA, CDR2 SQIVND, per germline (reference sequence). The CDR3 runs to 14 residues. The CDR3 DNA follows: TGTGCCAGTAGTACGACAGGGTTCGCCGGGGAGCTGTTTTTT. It encodes CASSTTGFAGELFF. Drawing the rest from reference TRBV19 and TRBJ2-2, the complete variable domain is DGGITQSPKYLFRKEGQNVTLSCEQNLNHDAMYWYRQDPGQGLRLIYYSQIVNDFQKGDIAEGYSVSREKKESFPLTVTSAQKNPTAFYLCASSTTGFAGELFFGEGSRLTVL.

This clone was recorded only once. V usage is TRBV30 and J usage is TRBJ1-6; D may be TRBD1 (6 bases). CDR3 size: 15 residues. With 3 bases removed from V and 7 bases from J, the gap between germline ends came to 16 bases. Looked up from germline, CDR1 is GTSNPN and CDR2 is SVGIG (reference sequence). The CDR3 region has the DNA TGTGCCTGGAGGGGGGCACAGGGAGCGAATTCACCCCTCCACTTT. Amino acids: CAWRGAQGANSPLHF.

The chain couples TRBV24-1 to TRBJ2-2; TRBD2 might be the D (6 bases). Trimming stripped 1 base from V and 3 bases from J, with 17 bases between. Germline V gene data show CDR1 as KGHDR and CDR2 as SFDVKD. The CDR3 runs to 18 residues. CDR3 in DNA: TGTGCCACCAGTGATTTCTCCGGGACGGGGGTATACACCGGGGAGCTGTTTTTT. As protein: CATSDFSGTGVYTGELFF.

This clone was found a few times. The V call is TRBV19, the J call TRBJ2-1; D is ambiguous. The CDR3 covers 13 residues. The V gene's germline CDR1 is LNHDA and CDR2 SQIVND (reference sequence). The ends were cut back, 11 bases at V and 9 bases at J, with 20 bases in the middle. The chain's CDR3 is CAASTDLGVEQFF. In DNA, the CDR3 is TGTGCCGCCAGTACTGATCTAGGAGTTGAGCAGTTCTTC.